This T cell receptor beta chain was sequenced during a study of blood T cell repertoires in COVID-19. On the study more broadly: The cDNA or gDNA used as material had been derived from T cells, B-cell-depleted T cells, or PBMCs.

Authors' methods: Reference gene primer amplification gave estimated nucleated cell counts. TCRdb's copy holds only in-frame clones and misses some; the assay was immunoSEQ multiplex PCR. Clone size and the V and J calls come from that table; the DNA yielded D and trimming. The data hold about 190,000 clones, with around 84% observed a single time. Participants came from 20 to 25 US areas, aged about 18 to 89 years. Cohort assignment relied on participant-reported clinical history. Germline CDR1 and CDR2: SGHRS and YFSETQ. Germline trimming cut 4 bases from V and 0 bases from J; bases unmatched to any gene: 12. The CDR3 length is 18 residues.

The sequence was obtained from a woman in her thirties who had recovered from COVID-19. Sample: PBMCs or T cells enriched from blood (not recorded which). This sequence joins TRBV5-1 and TRBJ2-3; 9 positions match TRBD2. CDR3 residues: CASSARLAADPSTDTQYF. The CDR3 DNA reads TGCGCCAGCAGCGCTCGACTAGCGGCGGACCCTAGCACAGATACGCAGTATTTT.